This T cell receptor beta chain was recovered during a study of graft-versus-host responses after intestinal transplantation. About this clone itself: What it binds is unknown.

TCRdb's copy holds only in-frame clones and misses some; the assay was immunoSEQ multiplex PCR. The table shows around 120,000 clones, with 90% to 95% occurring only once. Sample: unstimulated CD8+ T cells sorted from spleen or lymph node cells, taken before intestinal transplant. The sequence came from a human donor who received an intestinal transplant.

The CDR3 loop is CATSKDTEAFF. The CDR3 bases are TGTGCCACCTCAAAGGACACTGAAGCTTTCTTT. This chain links TRBV7-9 with TRBJ1-1; D is undetermined. Germline CDR1 and CDR2: SEHNR and FQNEAQ (reference sequence). CDR3 length: 11 amino acids. Trimming took off 10 bases at V and 3 bases at J, with 9 bases between the two ends.